This TCR beta chain was captured in a study of OX40 agonist ivuxolimab in advanced cancers. Study background: Participants averaged about 60 years of age (range about 23 to 90) and were 75% to 90% male. Study conclusions and caveats: What antigens the expanded peripheral T cells recognized was never established. Mean expanded clone counts were higher in CD8+ than CD4+ T cells.

A word on this clone: Its specificity is not known.

The V end lost 1 base, the J end lost 4 bases, and 13 bases lay between the germline ends. CDR1 is LNHDA and CDR2 is SQIVND in the germline V gene (reference sequence). The CDR3 totals 16 residues. TCRdb keeps only in-frame clones here, not all; method: immunoSEQ multiplex PCR. The table has over 80,000 clones, 86% seen once. The receptor comes from an adult with an advanced solid tumor such as melanoma, head and neck, liver or kidney cancer. The chain combines TRBV19 with TRBJ1-4, with D maybe TRBD1 (6 bases). The material was CD4+ or CD8+ T cells sorted from blood, obtained in a trial of the OX40 agonist ivuxolimab. The CDR3 bases are TGTGCCAGTAGTATAGGTACAGGGAACTTTAATGAAAAACTGTTTTTT. Translated: CASSIGTGNFNEKLFF. The full variable domain, its missing parts supplied by reference TRBV19 and TRBJ1-4, is DGGITQSPKYLFRKEGQNVTLSCEQNLNHDAMYWYRQDPGQGLRLIYYSQIVNDFQKGDIAEGYSVSREKKESFPLTVTSAQKNPTAFYLCASSIGTGNFNEKLFFGSGTQLSVL.